The present T cell receptor (beta chain) was sequenced within a study of T cells in Graves' hyperthyroidism and ophthalmopathy. Looking at the study overall: Peripheral blood was obtained at initial diagnosis, preceding any treatment. Study-wide results and limits: Ophthalmopathy and stable hyperthyroidism were told apart by a 13 V-J model. Researchers found most expanded thyroid clonotypes above 0.001 in blood as well.

PBMCs were sourced from approximately 9 ml fresh peripheral blood. This clonotype was observed many times. Its specificity is unknown. It was RNA transcripts that yielded the amplified TCR beta CDR3 regions. With the HTBI primer set, the TCR CDR3 went through a first round of RT-PCR. TCRdb itself ran the multiplex PCR reads through MiXCR, one entry per CDR3 protein. The sample lists 100,000 to 130,000 distinct CDR3 sequences; 15% to 20% were seen once. Germline trimming cut 4 bases from V and 2 bases from J; bases unmatched to any gene: 11. The CDR3 consists of 16 residues. Germline V gene data show CDR1 as SGHRS and CDR2 as YFSETQ.

The sequencing input was blood. The origin of this receptor is a woman between 45 and 60 years old with Graves' hyperthyroidism. The chain employs TRBV5-1 and TRBJ2-5, with 7 bases identical to TRBD2. This CDR3 is CASSPGAVGGQETQYF. CDR3 DNA: TGCGCCAGCAGCCCTGGGGCAGTCGGGGGGCAAGAGACCCAGTACTTC. Full variable domain (missing parts from reference TRBV5-1 and TRBJ2-5): KAGVTQTPRYLIKTRGQQVTLSCSPISGHRSVSWYQQTPGQGLQFLFEYFSETQRNKGNFPGRFSGRQFSNSRSEMNVSTLELGDSALYLCASSPGAVGGQETQYFGPGTRLLVL.